This paragraph covers one T cell receptor beta chain sequence. It has no known antigen specificity. Nothing much larger sits one base from this clone, and base qualities are not available. The germline V gene provides CDR1 SGHTA and CDR2 FQGNSA. The CDR3, cysteine through phenylalanine, is 14 amino acids long. Of the read, only the CDR3 DNA is kept; its 42 bases are in frame from base 1. V is cut by 0 bases and J by 6 bases, and the space between the germline ends is 8 bases. This sample stems from a study of blood T cell repertoires in COVID-19 (dated by TCRdb to about 2020). Study-wide context: Samples from collaborators originated in the United States, Italy and Spain and spanned both the acute and convalescent phases of COVID-19. Where available, HLA class I and class II types were obtained from metadata supplied by the sample provider rather than from assay-based typing. The samples were drawn from the first 160 participants of the ongoing ImmuneRACE study and from 950 to 1,500 subjects provided by 6 global collaborators. The prospective study material was composed of cDNA or gDNA derived from T cells, B-cell-depleted T cells, or PBMCs. Sample metadata almost always included a de-identified subject ID, COVID-19 status, age in years and sex. The repertoires were released in a freely available public database intended as a resource for research on the immune response to SARS-CoV-2. Subjects who had been exposed to COVID-19, were actively infected with it, or had recovered from it provided the deeply sampled blood TCRbeta repertoires that made up the dataset. Study-wide conclusions, independent of this receptor: The quantity of clinical and demographic metadata differed by source and by participant and was supplied without curation.

TCRbeta CDR3 regions were amplified from genomic DNA using the immunoSEQ Assay, a bias-controlled multiplex PCR. The paper's processing steps were these. Within the assay, amplification of reference gene primers was used to estimate how many nucleated cells each sample contained. To quantify the absolute abundance of each unique TCRbeta CDR3 rearrangement, sequence reads were collapsed and filtered. Productive Simpson clonality was computed per sample as the square root of Simpson's diversity index over productive rearrangements. TCRdb provides this immuneACCESS table in a form limited to in-frame rearrangements. Some clones are lacking; in checked studies, under half of them reflect an unresolved V gene, and why the rest are absent is not known. Clonal size and the V and J genes are those of that table, whereas D and trimming came from the DNA. A total of about 120,000 clones appear in this sample, about 90% of them only once. The ten most abundant clones make up less than 9.5% of the sample.

Collaborating institutions collected whole blood in K2EDTA tubes following their own protocols. Collaborator samples were shipped for TCRbeta analysis as frozen whole blood, isolated PBMCs, or DNA extracted from either sample type. The receptor chain draws on TRBV7-2 and TRBJ2-2; confidence is insufficient to name the D gene. What was sequenced was peripheral blood. The receptor's source is a human donor in a cohort sampled during active COVID-19. CDR3 reads: CASSLAPQSGELFF. The nucleotides are TGTGCCAGCAGCTTAGCGCCACAGTCCGGGGAGCTGTTTTTT.